The 19 T cell receptor beta chains in this list originate from one sample, sequenced in a study of CD8 T cells in Susac syndrome. The RNA, roughly 0.5 to 1 ug, was put through reverse transcription using random hexamers. MiXCR, applied by TCRdb to the immunoSEQ multiplex PCR reads, yields one record per CDR3 protein. The data show approximately 110,000 distinct CDR3 sequences, with around 96% seen just once and around 0.087% held by the top ten. The sample consisted of CD4+ T cells from PBMCs. These receptors originate from a human donor in good health.

This chain uses TRBV28 with TRBJ1-2, with D maybe TRBD1 (5 bases). Trimming removed 3 bases at V and 8 bases at J, with 16 bases between. The CDR3 has 14 amino acids. The germline V gene encodes CDR1 MDHEN and CDR2 SYDVKM. DNA of the CDR3: TGTGCCAGCAGTTTCGGGGCGGAGGGAGGGGGCTACACCTTC. This translates into CASSFGAEGGGYTF.

This sequence joins TRBV5-1 and TRBJ2-5; D possibly matches TRBD1 or TRBD2 (6 bases each). The V and J ends lost 3 bases and 3 bases respectively, with 12 bases between them. This CDR3 contains 14 residues. Per the germline V gene, CDR1 is SGHRS and CDR2 is YFSETQ. For the CDR3, the DNA is TGCGCCAGCAGCTGGGGGGCGGGTGAAGAGACCCAGTACTTC. Translated: CASSWGAGEETQYF.

V gene TRBV24-1 combines with J gene TRBJ2-3, with D perhaps matching TRBD1 (5 bases). Looked up from germline, CDR1 is KGHDR and CDR2 is SFDVKD. V was pared by 3 bases and J by 0 bases, with 9 bases between. This CDR3 is built from 15 residues. The CDR3 sequence is CATSDRKGSTDTQYF. In DNA, the CDR3 is TGTGCCACCAGTGATAGAAAGGGGAGCACAGATACGCAGTATTTT.

The chain links TRBV7-2 to TRBJ2-3; D is unresolved. Germline V gene lookup returns CDR1 SGHTA and CDR2 FQGNSA. This CDR3 is 13 amino acids long. V was pared by 1 base and J by 4 bases, with 6 bases between. CDR3: CASSLEVPDTQYF. For the CDR3, the DNA is TGTGCCAGCAGCTTAGAGGTTCCAGATACGCAGTATTTT.

The rearrangement links TRBV6-2 or TRBV6-3 to TRBJ2-3, with TRBD2 identical over 13 bases. Germline-derived CDR1 and CDR2 are MNHEY and SVGEGT. This CDR3 is built from 16 residues. J lost 4 bases, V lost 6 bases, and 7 bases had no gene match. CDR3 protein: CASSPRTSGSSDTQYF. DNA for the CDR3: TGTGCCAGCAGCCCTCGGACTAGCGGGAGTTCAGATACGCAGTATTTT.

There are a few counts of this clonotype. V is TRBV7-8 and J is TRBJ2-7; D remains unclear. This CDR3 region has 13 residues. The germline CDR1 and CDR2 sequences are SGHVS and FQNEAQ. Trimming left V 3 bases short and J 4 bases short, with 10 bases between. The CDR3: CASSLVVGYEQYF. The CDR3 DNA follows: TGTGCCAGCAGCTTGGTCGTTGGTTACGAGCAGTACTTC.

The chain couples TRBV2 to TRBJ2-7; maybe TRBD1 (6 bases). Trimming took 3 bases from V and 6 from J, leaving 9 bases between them. The germline CDR1 and CDR2 sequences are SNHLY and FYNNEI. This CDR3 region has 12 residues. In DNA, the CDR3 is TGTGCCAGCAGTGACAGAGGGGGCGAGCAGTACTTC. Translating gives CASSDRGGEQYF.

The chain carries TRBV5-1 and TRBJ2-5; 8 bases agree with TRBD2. The germline V gene encodes CDR1 SGHRS and CDR2 YFSETQ. The V and J ends lost 4 bases and 2 bases, in that order; junction bases with no gene match: 7. The CDR3 extends over 15 amino acids. CDR3 residues: CASSRSLAAQETQYF. The CDR3 nucleotides are TGCGCCAGCAGCCGGTCACTAGCGGCACAAGAGACCCAGTACTTC.

The chain recombines TRBV7-2 with TRBJ2-3, with D tentatively TRBD1 or TRBD2 (5 bases each). The V and J ends lost 5 bases and 2 bases respectively, with 17 bases between them. The CDR3 is made up of 16 amino acids. Germline CDR1 and CDR2: SGHTA and FQGNSA. CDR3 amino acids: CASSPGAGGYTDTQYF. CDR3 sequence (DNA): TGTGCCAGCAGCCCTGGGGCTGGAGGTTACACAGATACGCAGTATTTT.

This chain connects TRBV3-1 to TRBJ2-5, with D perhaps assigned TRBD1 or TRBD2 (6 bases each). This CDR3 is built from 14 residues. The germline CDR1 and CDR2 sequences are LGHDT and YNNKEL (reference sequence). Trimming took 4 bases from V and 5 from J, leaving 14 bases between them. In DNA form, the CDR3 reads TGTGCCAGCAGCCTTTTTCAGGGGAGGGAGACCCAGTACTTC. It specifies CASSLFQGRETQYF.

This rearrangement joins TRBV2 to TRBJ2-5; the D is unclear. Germline loops: CDR1 SNHLY, CDR2 FYNNEI. Trimming shortened V by 7 bases and J by 5 bases, and 14 bases separated the two germline ends. The CDR3 runs 13 residues. The DNA for the CDR3 is TGTGCCAGCATTCGGATGCGGTCCGAGACCCAGTACTTC. This gives the protein CASIRMRSETQYF.

This rearrangement joins TRBV3-1 to TRBJ2-1, with 9 bases that match TRBD2. Trimming cost V 4 bases and J 2 bases; bases outside gene matches: 12. The germline V gene encodes CDR1 LGHDT and CDR2 YNNKEL (reference sequence). This CDR3 is built from 18 residues. The CDR3 here is CASSPAPMTSGTYNEQFF. Here the CDR3 DNA reads TGTGCCAGCAGCCCCGCCCCCATGACTAGCGGAACCTACAATGAGCAGTTCTTC.

The genes are TRBV6-2 or TRBV6-3 and TRBJ1-1, with 7 bases matching TRBD1. The ends lost 7 bases at V and 4 bases at J; junction bases unmatched: 3. Looked up from germline, CDR1 is MNHEY and CDR2 is SVGEGT. The CDR3 has 12 amino acids. CDR3 loop: CASTNRGTEAFF. CDR3 nucleotides: TGTGCCAGCACGAACAGGGGCACTGAAGCTTTCTTT.

The table lists this clonotype with a count of one. This chain's CDR3 is CASSYSLLDTYGYTF. In nucleotides, the CDR3 is TGTGCCAGCAGTTACTCCTTATTGGATACTTATGGCTACACCTTC. J is TRBJ1-2 and V is TRBV6-5; D is undetermined. The germline CDR1 and CDR2 sequences are MNHEY and SVGAGI. Trimming cost V 0 bases and J 5 bases, with 13 bases left between them. The CDR3 contains 15 residues.

The V and J genes are TRBV11-3 and TRBJ2-3; 12 bases are a match to TRBD2. Germline CDR1 is SGHNT and CDR2 is YENEEA. The trim removed 1 base at V and 6 bases at J, leaving 2 bases unmatched. The CDR3 contains 15 residues. The chain's CDR3 is CASSLGTSGTDTQYF. The CDR3 DNA follows: TGTGCCAGCAGCTTAGGGACTAGCGGGACCGATACGCAGTATTTT.

The chain has TRBV7-9 and TRBJ2-1; D gene unclear. The CDR3 is 16 residues long. Deletions cut 1 base from V and 0 bases from J, with 10 bases between. In germline, CDR1 is SEHNR, CDR2 FQNEAQ (reference sequence). CDR3 sequence (DNA): TGTGCCAGCAGCTTAGAGGCGGATCCCTCCTACAATGAGCAGTTCTTC. This gives the protein CASSLEADPSYNEQFF.

The chain employs TRBV4-3 and TRBJ2-5; D is possibly TRBD1 or TRBD2 (5 bases each). Germline-derived CDR1 and CDR2 are LGHNA and YSLEER. The germline V and J ends were trimmed by 1 base and 8 bases, with 14 bases remaining between them. The CDR3 covers 14 residues. The CDR3 protein is CASSQGSIRDTQYF. Here the CDR3 DNA reads TGCGCCAGCAGCCAAGGCTCTATTAGGGACACCCAGTACTTC.

The chain links TRBV6-5 to TRBJ1-5; TRBD1 matches 8 bases. The length of the CDR3 is 15 residues. J was trimmed by 5 bases and V by 6 bases; bases with no gene match: 9. In germline, CDR1 is MNHEY, CDR2 SVGAGI. The CDR3 region is CASSFTGGNDQPQHF. CDR3 nucleotide sequence: TGTGCCAGCAGCTTTACAGGGGGAAATGATCAGCCCCAGCATTTT.

The chain recombines TRBV6-6 with TRBJ1-3; D may be TRBD1 (6 bases). From germline, CDR1 is MNHNY and CDR2 SVGAGI (reference sequence). This CDR3 comprises 14 residues. The germline V and J ends were trimmed by 10 bases and 2 bases, with 15 bases remaining between them. CDR3: CATSRGATGNTIYF. In DNA, the CDR3 is TGTGCCACCTCCCGGGGGGCAACTGGAAACACCATATATTTT.